The subject of this entry is one TCR beta chain. Profiling relied on immunoSEQ multiplex PCR, and the TCRdb table lists in-frame clones only, not all of them. The table lists approximately 200,000 clones, 85% to 90% of them singletons, with roughly 2.9% in the top ten. The data are from a study of blood T cell repertoires in COVID-19. About the study: The analysed material was cDNA or gDNA that came from T cells, B-cell-depleted T cells, or PBMCs.

Sequenced material: peripheral blood. The clonotype was recovered from a woman in her twenties or thirties with active or convalescent COVID-19.

The CDR3 DNA is TGTGCCAGCTCACGCGGACAGGGAGGTAGATACGAGCAGTACTTC. Amino acid sequence: CASSRGQGGRYEQYF. V gene TRBV18 combines with J gene TRBJ2-7; 8 nucleotides align to TRBD1. CDR3 length equals 15 residues. The V gene end was trimmed by 4 bases and the J gene end by 4 bases; junction bases not matched to a gene: 9. The V gene's germline CDR1 is KGHSH and CDR2 LQKENI.